This is a list of T cell receptor beta chains from one sample in a study of shared clonotypes between healthy human individuals. Assay: immunoSEQ multiplex PCR; the TCRdb copy retains only in-frame clones and omits some. The table has approximately 1.5 million clones, approximately 98% seen once. Sample: naive CD4+ T cells sorted from blood. These receptors came from a man aged 25 to 40 in good health. The CDR3 runs from the conserved cysteine through the conserved F or W. The order of the fields is V gene, J gene, CDR3 length, D gene, CDR3 protein, CDR3 DNA. A D gene is named only where the DNA matches it firmly.

TRBV18	TRBJ2-7	16	TRBD2	CASSRRTSGSTYEQYF	TGTGCCAGCTCACGCAGGACTAGCGGGAGTACCTACGAGCAGTACTTC
TRBV28	TRBJ1-5	15	.	CASSPADGYNQPQHF	TGTGCCAGCAGCCCCGCGGACGGATACAATCAGCCCCAGCATTTT
TRBV15	TRBJ2-1	18	TRBD2	CATSRDFAGGPLDNEQFF	TGTGCCACCAGCAGAGATTTTGCGGGAGGGCCTTTGGACAATGAGCAGTTCTTC
TRBV11-2	TRBJ1-1	16	TRBD1	CASSNAGTGMNTEAFF	TGTGCCAGCAGCAACGCCGGGACAGGGATGAACACTGAAGCTTTCTTT
TRBV18	TRBJ2-1	19	.	CASSLLGPSELGSYNEQFF	TGTGCCAGCTCACTACTCGGACCGTCTGAGTTGGGCTCCTACAATGAGCAGTTCTTC
TRBV5-1	TRBJ1-2	14	.	CASSGTKTLYGYTF	TGCGCCAGCAGCGGGACAAAGACACTCTATGGCTACACCTTC
TRBV7-3	TRBJ2-2	16	TRBD2	CASSLTSGRPAGELFF	TGTGCCAGCAGCTTGACTAGCGGGAGGCCGGCCGGGGAGCTGTTTTTT
TRBV15	TRBJ2-7	16	.	CATSPLSSPKGHEQYF	TGTGCCACCAGCCCCCTCTCGAGCCCGAAGGGGCACGAGCAGTACTTC
TRBV18	TRBJ1-3	13	TRBD1	CASSVDRTNTIYF	TGTGCCAGCTCAGTGGACAGGACGAACACCATATATTTT
TRBV5-4	TRBJ2-1	16	TRBD2	CASSPGRVSSYNEQFF	TGTGCCAGCAGCCCGGGGAGGGTGAGCTCCTACAATGAGCAGTTCTTC
TRBV29-1	TRBJ2-1	14	.	CSVETAVLYNEQFF	TGCAGCGTTGAAACAGCGGTACTTTACAATGAGCAGTTCTTC
TRBV11-2	TRBJ2-1	18	TRBD2	CASSSPLRAGTRFYEQFF	TGTGCCAGCAGCTCTCCTCTTAGGGCGGGGACTAGGTTCTATGAGCAGTTCTTC
TRBV9	TRBJ2-2	13	.	CASSVRVPGELFF	TGTGCCAGCAGCGTAAGGGTTCCCGGGGAGCTGTTTTTT
TRBV5-4	TRBJ2-1	15	TRBD1	CASSLRQGARNEQFF	TGTGCCAGCAGCTTACGACAGGGGGCAAGGAATGAGCAGTTCTTC
TRBV19	TRBJ2-3	12	.	CASSIGTATQYF	TGTGCCAGTAGTATAGGAACAGCTACGCAGTATTTT
TRBV2	TRBJ1-1	12	.	CASYRRGTEAFF	TGTGCCAGTTATCGGAGGGGCACTGAAGCTTTCTTT
TRBV30	TRBJ1-3	13	.	CAWEIHSGNTIYF	TGTGCCTGGGAGATTCACTCTGGAAACACCATATATTTT
TRBV5-8	TRBJ2-1	19	TRBD1	CASSTRLGIEGAPYNEQFF	TGTGCCAGCAGCACACGACTCGGGATAGAGGGGGCCCCCTACAATGAGCAGTTCTTC
TRBV10-3	TRBJ2-5	14	.	CAISDVHGSETQYF	TGTGCCATCAGTGACGTCCACGGCTCGGAGACCCAGTACTTC
TRBV18	TRBJ2-2	15	TRBD1	CASSSTGPNTGELFF	TGTGCCAGCTCGTCGACAGGGCCGAACACCGGGGAGCTGTTTTTT
TRBV11-2	TRBJ2-1	20	TRBD2	CASSLDIGGLAPLRDNEQFF	TGTGCCAGCAGCTTAGATATAGGGGGACTAGCTCCTCTTCGGGACAATGAGCAGTTCTTC